What follows are 6 T cell receptor beta chains derived from one specimen sequenced in a study of shared clonotypes between healthy human individuals. Repertoires were generated with immunoSEQ multiplex PCR, while TCRdb's copy carries only in-frame clones and drops some. The sample lists under 650,000 clones, 90% to 96% occurring once. The source material was naive CD4+ T cells sorted from blood. Subset in this sample: CD45RA+ positively selected. The receptors were sampled from a woman aged 25 to 39 in good health.

The rearrangement joins TRBV2 to TRBJ1-3; no reliable D call. The germline V gene has CDR1 SNHLY and CDR2 FYNNEI. Trimming took 1 base from V and 4 from J, leaving 8 bases between them. This CDR3 contains 14 residues. CDR3 nucleotides: TGTGCCAGCAGTGAAGGAAGGGTAGGAAACACCATATATTTT. Encoded protein: CASSEGRVGNTIYF.

This clone was seen a single time. This chain uses TRBV7-3 with TRBJ1-2; D possibly corresponds to TRBD1 (6 bases). This CDR3 has 19 residues. V was clipped by 3 bases and J by 1 base, with 24 bases between them. Germline CDR1 and CDR2: SGHTA and FQGTGA. The CDR3 nucleotides read TGTGCCAGCAGCTTTCTTAAAAAGGTCACAGGGAGGAGTAACTATGGCTACACCTTC. It is translated as CASSFLKKVTGRSNYGYTF. The full variable domain, completed using reference TRBV7-3 and TRBJ1-2, is GAGVSQTPSNKVTEKGKYVELRCDPISGHTALYWYRQSLGQGPEFLIYFQGTGAADDSGLPNDRFFAVRPEGSVSTLKIQRTERGDSAVYLCASSFLKKVTGRSNYGYTFGSGTRLTVV.

This sequence joins TRBV15 and TRBJ1-5; D is possibly TRBD1 (5 bases). V was pared by 1 base and J by 0 bases, with 22 bases between. Germline V lookup: CDR1 LNHNV, CDR2 YYDKDF (reference sequence). This CDR3 comprises 20 residues. CDR3 protein: CATSRVSRDGRTDSNQPQHF. The CDR3 region has the DNA TGTGCCACCAGCAGAGTTTCACGGGACGGACGAACCGATAGCAATCAGCCCCAGCATTTT.

The CDR3 is CASSQDHGTGINQPQHF. CDR3 DNA: TGCGCCAGCAGCCAAGATCACGGGACAGGGATCAATCAGCCCCAGCATTTT. The V call is TRBV4-1, the J call TRBJ1-5, with 9 bases lining up with TRBD1. Germline V lookup: CDR1 MGHRA, CDR2 YSYEKL. The length of the CDR3 is 17 residues. The V and J ends lost 0 bases and 3 bases, in that order; junction bases with no gene match: 6.

The chain couples TRBV10-3 to TRBJ2-7; D unclear. Germline V CDR1 and CDR2: ENHRY, SYGVKD. V was pared by 6 bases and J by 5 bases, with 14 bases between. CDR3 size: 13 residues. The CDR3 coding sequence is TGTGCCATCAGGGGGTCCCCCGCCGACGAGCAGTACTTC. The encoded protein is CAIRGSPADEQYF.

This chain connects TRBV5-6 to TRBJ1-3; 7 bases are a match to TRBD1. There are 16 residues in the CDR3. With 2 bases clipped from V and 0 bases from J, the junction kept 5 bases outside the gene matches. Germline-derived CDR1 and CDR2 are SGHDT and YYEEEE. This CDR3 is CASSFRDRSSGNTIYF. DNA for the CDR3: TGTGCCAGCAGCTTCCGGGACAGAAGCTCTGGAAACACCATATATTTT.